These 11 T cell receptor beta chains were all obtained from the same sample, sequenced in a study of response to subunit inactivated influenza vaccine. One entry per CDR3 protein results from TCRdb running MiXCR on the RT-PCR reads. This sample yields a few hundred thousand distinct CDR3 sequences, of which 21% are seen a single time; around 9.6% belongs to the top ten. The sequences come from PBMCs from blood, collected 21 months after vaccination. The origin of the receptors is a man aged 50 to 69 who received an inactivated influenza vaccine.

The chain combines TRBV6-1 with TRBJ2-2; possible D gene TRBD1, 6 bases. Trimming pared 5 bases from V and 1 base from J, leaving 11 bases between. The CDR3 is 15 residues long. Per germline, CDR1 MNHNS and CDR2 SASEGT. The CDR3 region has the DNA TGTGCCAGCAGTCGACAGGAAGGGAACACCGGGGAGCTGTTTTTT. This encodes CASSRQEGNTGELFF.

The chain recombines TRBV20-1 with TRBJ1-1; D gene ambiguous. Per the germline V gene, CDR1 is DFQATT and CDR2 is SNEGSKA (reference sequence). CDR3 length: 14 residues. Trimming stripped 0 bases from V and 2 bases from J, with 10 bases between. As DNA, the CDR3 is TGCAGTGCTAGAGATCGCAGGTTTAACACTGAAGCTTTCTTT. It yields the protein CSARDRRFNTEAFF.

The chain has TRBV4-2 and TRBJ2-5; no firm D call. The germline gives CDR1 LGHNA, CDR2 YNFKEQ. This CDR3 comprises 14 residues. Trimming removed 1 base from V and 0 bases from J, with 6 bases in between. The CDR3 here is CASSQAQYQETQYF. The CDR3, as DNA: TGTGCCAGCAGCCAAGCCCAGTACCAAGAGACCCAGTACTTC.

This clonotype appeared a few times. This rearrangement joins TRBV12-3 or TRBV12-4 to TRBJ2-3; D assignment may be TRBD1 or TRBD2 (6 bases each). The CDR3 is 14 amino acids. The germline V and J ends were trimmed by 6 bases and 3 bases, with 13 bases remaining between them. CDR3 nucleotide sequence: TGTGCCAGCAGGAGGGGGGCTAATACAGATACGCAGTATTTT. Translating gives CASRRGANTDTQYF.

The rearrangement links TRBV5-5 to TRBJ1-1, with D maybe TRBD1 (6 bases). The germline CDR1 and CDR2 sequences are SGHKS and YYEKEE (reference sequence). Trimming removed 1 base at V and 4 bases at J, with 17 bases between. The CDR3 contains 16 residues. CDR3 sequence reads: CASSLRQGLSATEAFF. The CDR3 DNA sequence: TGTGCCAGCAGCTTGCGGCAGGGGCTATCGGCCACTGAAGCTTTCTTT.

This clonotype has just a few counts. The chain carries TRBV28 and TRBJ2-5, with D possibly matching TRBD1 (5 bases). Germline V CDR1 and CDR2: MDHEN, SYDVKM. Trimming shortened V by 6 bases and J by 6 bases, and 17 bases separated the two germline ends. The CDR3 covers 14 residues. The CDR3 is CASSTPGLVQTQYF. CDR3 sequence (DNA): TGTGCCAGCAGCACACCAGGGCTGGTCCAGACCCAGTACTTC.

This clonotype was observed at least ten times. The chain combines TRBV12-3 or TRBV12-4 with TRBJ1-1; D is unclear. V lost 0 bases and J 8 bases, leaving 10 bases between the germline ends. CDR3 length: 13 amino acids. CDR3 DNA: TGTGCCAGCAGTTTAGCGCGAGGACTCGAAGCTTTCTTT. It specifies CASSLARGLEAFF.

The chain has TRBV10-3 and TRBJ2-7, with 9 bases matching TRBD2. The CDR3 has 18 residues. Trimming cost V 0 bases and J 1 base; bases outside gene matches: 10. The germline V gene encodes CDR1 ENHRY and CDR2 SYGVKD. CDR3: CAISESGGGVSPSYEQYF. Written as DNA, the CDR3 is TGTGCCATCAGTGAGTCGGGCGGGGGGGTATCACCTTCCTACGAGCAGTACTTC.

The DNA for the CDR3 is TGTGCCAGCAGCCTAACTAGCGCGGCCTACAATGAGCAGTTCTTC. Its protein product is CASSLTSAAYNEQFF. The chain links TRBV7-9 to TRBJ2-1; TRBD2 agrees at 7 bases. CDR1 is SEHNR and CDR2 is FQNEAQ in the germline V gene (reference sequence). The CDR3 has 15 amino acids. Trimming cost V 5 bases and J 2 bases; bases outside gene matches: 6.

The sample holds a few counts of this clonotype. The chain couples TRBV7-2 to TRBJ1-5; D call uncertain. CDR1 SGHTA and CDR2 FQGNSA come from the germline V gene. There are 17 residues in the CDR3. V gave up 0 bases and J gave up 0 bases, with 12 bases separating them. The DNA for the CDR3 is TGTGCCAGCAGCTTAGCGGGCCAGCTTAATAGCAATCAGCCCCAGCATTTT. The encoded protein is CASSLAGQLNSNQPQHF.

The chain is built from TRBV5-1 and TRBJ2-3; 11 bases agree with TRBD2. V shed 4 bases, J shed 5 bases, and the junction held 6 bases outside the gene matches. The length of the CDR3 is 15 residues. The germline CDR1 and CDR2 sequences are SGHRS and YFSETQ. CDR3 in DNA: TGCGCCAGCAGCACCACCGGGACTAGCGGAGATACGCAGTATTTT. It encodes CASSTTGTSGDTQYF.